Listed here is a single T cell receptor beta chain. How the authors handled the data: Amplification with reference gene primers provided the estimates of nucleated cell counts. TCRdb keeps only in-frame clones here, not all; method: immunoSEQ multiplex PCR. V and J calls and clone size are copied from that table; D and trimming were computed from the DNA. There are about 400,000 clones in the sample; roughly 87% occur only once, and 2% to 2.5% lies in the top ten. The ends lost 6 bases at V and 5 bases at J; junction bases unmatched: 13. The CDR3 runs to 16 residues. Germline CDR1 reads MGHRA; CDR2 reads YSYEKL. Enrolled through a virtual design, the participants were between about 18 and 100 years of age and came from 24 US areas. Clinical history reported by participants formed the basis on which cohorts were assigned. This specimen belongs to a study of blood T cell repertoires in COVID-19. Study-wide background: Sources were T cells, B-cell-depleted T cells, or PBMCs; the material itself was cDNA or gDNA.

The chain employs TRBV4-1 and TRBJ2-5, with TRBD2 matching over 9 bases. The source material was PBMCs or T cells enriched from blood (not recorded which). The origin of this receptor is a woman aged 40 to 55 with acute COVID-19. DNA for the CDR3: TGCGCCAGCAGTTTAAGGACGGCGGGGGGGCCGGAGACCCAGTACTTC. Translating gives CASSLRTAGGPETQYF.